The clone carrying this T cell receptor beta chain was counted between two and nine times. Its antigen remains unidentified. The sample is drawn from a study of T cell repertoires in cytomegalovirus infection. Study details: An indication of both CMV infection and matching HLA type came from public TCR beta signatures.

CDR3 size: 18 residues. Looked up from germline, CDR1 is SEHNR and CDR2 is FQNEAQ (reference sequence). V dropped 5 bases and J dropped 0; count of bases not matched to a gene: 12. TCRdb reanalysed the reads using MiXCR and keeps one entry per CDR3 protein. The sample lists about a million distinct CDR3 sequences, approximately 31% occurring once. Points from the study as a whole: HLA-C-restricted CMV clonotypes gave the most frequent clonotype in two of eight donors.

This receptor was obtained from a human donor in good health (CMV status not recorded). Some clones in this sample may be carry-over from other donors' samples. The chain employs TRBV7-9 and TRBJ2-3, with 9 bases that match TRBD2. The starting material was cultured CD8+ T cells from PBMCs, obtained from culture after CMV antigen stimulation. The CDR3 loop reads CASSVFGAGGKSTDTQYF. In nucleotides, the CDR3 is TGTGCCAGCAGCGTATTCGGGGCGGGGGGGAAGAGCACAGATACGCAGTATTTT. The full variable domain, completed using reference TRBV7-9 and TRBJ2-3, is DTGVSQNPRHKITKRGQNVTFRCDPISEHNRLYWYRQTLGQGPEFLTYFQNEAQLEKSRLLSDRFSAERPKGSFSTLEIQRTEQGDSAMYLCASSVFGAGGKSTDTQYFGPGTRLTVL.